Listed below are T cell receptor beta chains from one sample, sequenced in a study of radiotherapy plus CTLA-4 blockade in lung cancer. The assay was immunoSEQ multiplex PCR, and TCRdb's table has in-frame clones only and misses some. The sample includes some 66,000 clones, about 83% of them seen just once. The specimen comprised peripheral blood, sampled from a patient treated with radiotherapy plus ipilimumab. The receptors stem from a human donor with non-small cell lung cancer who had a partial response to radiotherapy plus ipilimumab. The CDR3 runs from the conserved cysteine through the conserved F or W. The D gene is left open where the match is weak. Size tells how often a clone was seen (once, few, many) or the class of an expanded clone, and some rows leave it out.

J gene: TRBJ1-4; clone size: NA; D gene: TRBD1; V gene: TRBV13; CDR3 protein: CASSAKTGRAEKLFF; CDR3 DNA: TGTGCCAGCAGCGCAAAGACAGGGCGAGCTGAAAAACTGTTTTTT
J gene: TRBJ2-3; clone size: NA; D gene: NA; V gene: TRBV11-1; CDR3 protein: CASSFSVYTDTQYF; CDR3 DNA: TGTGCCAGCAGCTTCAGCGTTTACACAGATACGCAGTATTTT
J gene: TRBJ1-1; clone size: once; D gene: NA; V gene: TRBV18; CDR3 protein: CASSRAQVGSTEAFF; CDR3 DNA: TGTGCCAGCTCACGAGCCCAGGTTGGGAGCACTGAAGCTTTCTTT
J gene: TRBJ2-5; clone size: NA; D gene: TRBD2; V gene: TRBV10-3; CDR3 protein: CAISRGGDLQETQYF; CDR3 DNA: TGTGCCATCAGTCGGGGAGGGGACCTACAAGAGACCCAGTACTTC
J gene: TRBJ2-6; clone size: NA; D gene: TRBD1; V gene: TRBV25-1; CDR3 protein: CASSDHGQGPGANVLTF; CDR3 DNA: TGTGCCAGCAGTGACCACGGACAGGGGCCTGGGGCCAACGTCCTGACTTTC
J gene: TRBJ2-5; clone size: NA; D gene: NA; V gene: TRBV7-2; CDR3 protein: CASSRRPQETQYF; CDR3 DNA: TGTGCCAGCAGCCGGAGGCCCCAAGAGACCCAGTACTTC
J gene: TRBJ1-1; clone size: NA; D gene: TRBD1; V gene: TRBV25-1; CDR3 protein: CASSAGTANTEAFF; CDR3 DNA: TGTGCCAGCAGTGCGGGGACAGCCAACACTGAAGCTTTCTTT
J gene: TRBJ2-2; clone size: NA; D gene: NA; V gene: TRBV7-8; CDR3 protein: CASSSTNTGELFF; CDR3 DNA: TGTGCCAGCAGCAGCACGAACACCGGGGAGCTGTTTTTT
J gene: TRBJ2-7; clone size: NA; D gene: NA; V gene: TRBV7-2; CDR3 protein: CASSLSGWYEQYF; CDR3 DNA: TGTGCCAGCAGCTTAAGCGGGTGGTACGAGCAGTACTTC
J gene: TRBJ2-1; clone size: NA; D gene: TRBD2; V gene: TRBV18; CDR3 protein: CASSPPSGNIYNEQFF; CDR3 DNA: TGTGCCAGCTCACCCCCTAGCGGGAACATCTACAATGAGCAGTTCTTC
J gene: TRBJ2-1; clone size: NA; D gene: TRBD2; V gene: TRBV7-9; CDR3 protein: CASSPRLAGVSSYNEQFF; CDR3 DNA: TGTGCCAGCAGCCCCCGTCTAGCGGGAGTGAGCTCCTACAATGAGCAGTTCTTC
J gene: TRBJ1-2; clone size: NA; D gene: NA; V gene: TRBV27; CDR3 protein: CASSPLGGVYGYTF; CDR3 DNA: TGTGCCAGCAGTCCCCTGGGAGGGGTCTATGGCTACACCTTC
J gene: TRBJ2-1; clone size: NA; D gene: TRBD1; V gene: TRBV6-6; CDR3 protein: CASRPGQGANEQFF; CDR3 DNA: TGTGCCAGCAGACCGGGACAGGGGGCGAATGAGCAGTTCTTC
J gene: TRBJ2-1; clone size: NA; D gene: NA; V gene: TRBV27; CDR3 protein: CASSSGTHFRGNEQFF; CDR3 DNA: TGTGCCAGCAGTTCCGGGACTCACTTTCGGGGCAATGAGCAGTTCTTC
J gene: TRBJ1-4; clone size: NA; D gene: NA; V gene: TRBV10-2; CDR3 protein: CASSDRGNPDSNEKLFF; CDR3 DNA: TGCGCCAGCAGTGACCGAGGGAACCCCGACTCGAATGAAAAACTGTTTTTT
J gene: TRBJ2-5; clone size: NA; D gene: TRBD2; V gene: TRBV14; CDR3 protein: CASSPGGIETQYF; CDR3 DNA: TGTGCCAGCAGCCCGGGAGGAATCGAGACCCAGTACTTC
J gene: TRBJ1-1; clone size: NA; D gene: TRBD1; V gene: TRBV10-2; CDR3 protein: CASGGTGEDTEAFF; CDR3 DNA: TGCGCCAGCGGGGGGACAGGGGAGGACACTGAAGCTTTCTTT
J gene: TRBJ1-2; clone size: NA; D gene: NA; V gene: TRBV7-2; CDR3 protein: CASRPQGGGSGGYTF; CDR3 DNA: TGTGCCAGCAGACCCCAAGGGGGGGGCTCTGGCGGCTACACCTTC
J gene: TRBJ2-3; clone size: NA; D gene: NA; V gene: TRBV10-2; CDR3 protein: CASSGVQGTDTQYF; CDR3 DNA: TGCGCCAGCAGTGGAGTCCAGGGCACAGATACGCAGTATTTT
J gene: TRBJ2-1; clone size: few; D gene: TRBD2; V gene: TRBV2; CDR3 protein: CASSVGAGPYNEQFF; CDR3 DNA: TGTGCCAGCAGTGTTGGAGCGGGGCCCTACAATGAGCAGTTCTTC
J gene: TRBJ1-3; clone size: once; D gene: TRBD1; V gene: TRBV4-1; CDR3 protein: CASSQDRDRDSGNTIYF; CDR3 DNA: TGCGCCAGCAGCCAAGATCGGGACAGGGACTCTGGAAACACCATATATTTT
J gene: TRBJ1-3; clone size: NA; D gene: NA; V gene: TRBV27; CDR3 protein: CASSFRGHGNTIYF; CDR3 DNA: TGTGCCAGCAGTTTCAGGGGCCATGGAAACACCATATATTTT
J gene: TRBJ2-7; clone size: NA; D gene: TRBD1; V gene: TRBV27; CDR3 protein: CASNSGQVLPRSYEQYF; CDR3 DNA: TGTGCCAGCAACTCGGGACAGGTCCTTCCCCGCTCCTACGAGCAGTACTTC
J gene: TRBJ1-1; clone size: NA; D gene: NA; V gene: TRBV4-2; CDR3 protein: CASSQAGGTAFF; CDR3 DNA: TGTGCCAGCAGCCAAGCCGGGGGGACAGCTTTCTTT
J gene: TRBJ1-5; clone size: NA; D gene: TRBD1; V gene: TRBV28; CDR3 protein: CASRPGQGFHSNQPQHF; CDR3 DNA: TGTGCCAGCAGACCCGGACAGGGGTTTCATAGCAATCAGCCCCAGCATTTT
J gene: TRBJ1-1; clone size: NA; D gene: TRBD1; V gene: TRBV27; CDR3 protein: CASSRPTTGVNTEAFF; CDR3 DNA: TGTGCCAGCAGCCGACCTACGACAGGGGTGAACACTGAAGCTTTCTTT
J gene: TRBJ1-5; clone size: once; D gene: TRBD1; V gene: TRBV5-4; CDR3 protein: CASRRQGSNQPQHF; CDR3 DNA: TGTGCCAGCCGAAGACAGGGTAGCAATCAGCCCCAGCATTTT
J gene: TRBJ2-5; clone size: NA; D gene: NA; V gene: TRBV21-1; CDR3 protein: CASSLRGQLLQETQYF; CDR3 DNA: TGTGCCAGCAGCCTTCGAGGACAGTTGCTTCAAGAGACCCAGTACTTC
J gene: TRBJ2-5; clone size: NA; D gene: NA; V gene: TRBV7-3; CDR3 protein: CASSRGAGETQYF; CDR3 DNA: TGTGCCAGCTCCCGGGGAGCTGGAGAGACCCAGTACTTC
J gene: TRBJ1-1; clone size: NA; D gene: NA; V gene: TRBV28; CDR3 protein: CASSRTDEAFF; CDR3 DNA: TGTGCCAGCAGTCGGACAGACGAGGCTTTCTTT
J gene: TRBJ2-7; clone size: once; D gene: TRBD2; V gene: TRBV29-1; CDR3 protein: CSAEGLAEQYF; CDR3 DNA: TGCAGCGCCGAGGGACTAGCCGAGCAGTACTTC
J gene: TRBJ1-2; clone size: once; D gene: NA; V gene: TRBV7-2; CDR3 protein: CASSPLGRVHYGYTF; CDR3 DNA: TGTGCCAGCAGCCCCCTAGGGAGGGTCCATTATGGCTACACCTTC
J gene: TRBJ2-3; clone size: once; D gene: NA; V gene: TRBV5-1; CDR3 protein: CASSLGQREVSDTQYF; CDR3 DNA: TGCGCCAGCAGCTTGGGACAGAGGGAGGTATCAGATACGCAGTATTTT
J gene: TRBJ1-1; clone size: NA; D gene: TRBD1; V gene: TRBV2; CDR3 protein: CASSGATGSMNTEAFF; CDR3 DNA: TGTGCCAGCAGTGGGGCGACAGGGTCTATGAACACTGAAGCTTTCTTT
J gene: TRBJ2-3; clone size: NA; D gene: TRBD2; V gene: TRBV28; CDR3 protein: CASSLVSGRAPDTQYF; CDR3 DNA: TGTGCCAGCAGTTTGGTTAGCGGGAGGGCCCCAGATACGCAGTATTTT
J gene: TRBJ2-6; clone size: few; D gene: TRBD1; V gene: TRBV27; CDR3 protein: CATRRDRDSGANVLTF; CDR3 DNA: TGTGCCACTAGGCGGGACAGGGACTCTGGGGCCAACGTCCTGACTTTC
J gene: TRBJ2-5; clone size: NA; D gene: TRBD2; V gene: TRBV7-9; CDR3 protein: CASSYGEGGPGETQYF; CDR3 DNA: TGTGCCAGCAGCTACGGAGAGGGAGGGCCCGGGGAGACCCAGTACTTC
J gene: TRBJ1-4; clone size: NA; D gene: TRBD1; V gene: TRBV5-1; CDR3 protein: CASSMGQGNEKLFF; CDR3 DNA: TGCGCCAGCAGCATGGGACAGGGGAATGAAAAACTGTTTTTT
J gene: TRBJ2-7; clone size: NA; D gene: TRBD2; V gene: TRBV7-9; CDR3 protein: CASSLVAGLSGIRSYEQYF; CDR3 DNA: TGTGCCAGCAGCTTAGTGGCGGGCTTAAGCGGGATTAGGTCCTACGAGCAGTACTTC
J gene: TRBJ2-2; clone size: NA; D gene: NA; V gene: TRBV11-2; CDR3 protein: CASSPGTLNTGELFF; CDR3 DNA: TGTGCCAGCAGCCCCGGGACACTGAACACCGGGGAGCTGTTTTTT
J gene: TRBJ1-1; clone size: NA; D gene: NA; V gene: TRBV27; CDR3 protein: CASSLTRDTEAFF; CDR3 DNA: TGTGCCAGCAGTTTAACCCGGGACACTGAAGCTTTCTTT
J gene: TRBJ1-3; clone size: few; D gene: TRBD1; V gene: TRBV4-1; CDR3 protein: CASSQDSAWGQRSGNTIYF; CDR3 DNA: TGCGCCAGCAGCCAAGATAGCGCTTGGGGACAGCGCTCTGGAAACACCATATATTTT
J gene: TRBJ1-5; clone size: NA; D gene: TRBD1; V gene: TRBV7-9; CDR3 protein: CASSPQGGNQPQHF; CDR3 DNA: TGTGCCAGCAGCCCACAGGGGGGGAATCAGCCCCAGCATTTT
J gene: TRBJ1-3; clone size: NA; D gene: NA; V gene: TRBV6-6; CDR3 protein: CASTVSGNTIYF; CDR3 DNA: TGTGCCAGCACCGTCTCTGGAAACACCATATATTTT
J gene: TRBJ2-5; clone size: NA; D gene: TRBD1; V gene: TRBV5-4; CDR3 protein: CASGFGQGPRIETQYF; CDR3 DNA: TGTGCCAGCGGCTTCGGACAGGGCCCTCGTATAGAGACCCAGTACTTC
J gene: TRBJ2-7; clone size: NA; D gene: TRBD1; V gene: TRBV9; CDR3 protein: CASSLRDSGIKQYF; CDR3 DNA: TGTGCCAGCAGCCTCCGGGACAGTGGGATCAAGCAGTACTTC
J gene: TRBJ2-1; clone size: NA; D gene: TRBD2; V gene: TRBV9; CDR3 protein: CASSVRGLDLDMFF; CDR3 DNA: TGTGCCAGCAGCGTACGGGGACTAGACCTCGATATGTTCTTC
J gene: TRBJ2-1; clone size: few; D gene: TRBD2; V gene: TRBV28; CDR3 protein: CASRMTSGPNEQFF; CDR3 DNA: TGTGCCAGCAGGATGACTAGCGGGCCAAATGAGCAGTTCTTC